Listed below are T cell receptor beta chains from one sample, sequenced in a study of vaccination effects on CD4 cells after COVID-19. Clones were read by immunoSEQ multiplex PCR, and TCRdb kept only the in-frame ones, dropping some. In the table there are around 29,000 clones, approximately 71% of which are singletons. No antigen has been assigned to these receptors. The material was CD4+ T cells from PBMCs cultured with HCoV-NL63 spike peptides, obtained after COVID-19 vaccination. The origin of the receptors is a human donor who received a COVID-19 vaccine. CDR3s include the opening cysteine and the closing phenylalanine or tryptophan. Each record gives: CDR3 protein, J gene, clone size, V gene, D gene. A D gene is named only where the DNA matches it firmly. Clone size appears in some rows only: once, few, many, or a class for an expanded clone.

CDR3aa: CASSINYNYGYTF; j_gene: TRBJ1-2; abundance: few; v_gene: TRBV19; d_gene: .
CDR3aa: CASPIGSSPADTQYF; j_gene: TRBJ2-3; abundance: once; v_gene: TRBV6-5; d_gene: .
CDR3aa: CASRATTGRTGELFF; j_gene: TRBJ2-2; abundance: once; v_gene: TRBV7-7; d_gene: .
CDR3aa: CASSFRDTGANVLTF; j_gene: TRBJ2-6; abundance: .; v_gene: TRBV25-1; d_gene: .
CDR3aa: CASSRSGSATDTQYF; j_gene: TRBJ2-3; abundance: .; v_gene: TRBV11-2; d_gene: TRBD2
CDR3aa: CASSQAPAGGPDYEQYF; j_gene: TRBJ2-7; abundance: .; v_gene: TRBV4-2; d_gene: TRBD2
CDR3aa: CASSLRTGSVAGVDETQYF; j_gene: TRBJ2-5; abundance: .; v_gene: TRBV5-4; d_gene: .
CDR3aa: CASSLAPGTAYEQYF; j_gene: TRBJ2-7; abundance: once; v_gene: TRBV11-3; d_gene: .
CDR3aa: CASSQDELGSEAFF; j_gene: TRBJ1-1; abundance: once; v_gene: TRBV14; d_gene: .
CDR3aa: CSAGTDRGTEAFF; j_gene: TRBJ1-1; abundance: .; v_gene: TRBV29-1; d_gene: .
CDR3aa: CASSLTSGTYTDTQYF; j_gene: TRBJ2-3; abundance: .; v_gene: TRBV13; d_gene: TRBD2
CDR3aa: CASSLDPDTQYF; j_gene: TRBJ2-3; abundance: .; v_gene: TRBV5-4; d_gene: .
CDR3aa: CASSHQRDQAQYF; j_gene: TRBJ2-3; abundance: once; v_gene: TRBV4-1; d_gene: .
CDR3aa: CASSYSTLAGIYEQYF; j_gene: TRBJ2-7; abundance: .; v_gene: TRBV6-5; d_gene: TRBD2
CDR3aa: CASSLGTNGNTIYF; j_gene: TRBJ1-3; abundance: .; v_gene: TRBV5-1; d_gene: .
CDR3aa: CASSMPGANEKLFF; j_gene: TRBJ1-4; abundance: few; v_gene: TRBV5-6; d_gene: .
CDR3aa: CASSLKGSGRSSEQFF; j_gene: TRBJ2-1; abundance: .; v_gene: TRBV5-1; d_gene: TRBD2
CDR3aa: CASSAPGQASYEQYF; j_gene: TRBJ2-7; abundance: once; v_gene: TRBV5-1; d_gene: TRBD1
CDR3aa: CASSLVVMGANEQFF; j_gene: TRBJ2-1; abundance: .; v_gene: TRBV5-1; d_gene: .
CDR3aa: CASSSFGTKPKNIQYF; j_gene: TRBJ2-4; abundance: .; v_gene: TRBV18; d_gene: .
CDR3aa: CASSYSRQGSYEQYF; j_gene: TRBJ2-7; abundance: few; v_gene: TRBV6-5; d_gene: .
CDR3aa: CASSLGGTAEKLFF; j_gene: TRBJ1-4; abundance: .; v_gene: TRBV5-8; d_gene: TRBD1
CDR3aa: CASSQDPGGYQPQHF; j_gene: TRBJ1-5; abundance: once; v_gene: TRBV4-1; d_gene: .
CDR3aa: CASSLGFLGNSPLHF; j_gene: TRBJ1-6; abundance: .; v_gene: TRBV11-2; d_gene: .
CDR3aa: CTSSQGTSGRATGELFF; j_gene: TRBJ2-2; abundance: few; v_gene: TRBV1; d_gene: .
CDR3aa: CASSLKSGGNYGYTF; j_gene: TRBJ1-2; abundance: few; v_gene: TRBV5-4; d_gene: TRBD1
CDR3aa: CASSTGPTTGELFF; j_gene: TRBJ2-2; abundance: .; v_gene: TRBV6-5; d_gene: .
CDR3aa: CASSLRGRQEDYGYTF; j_gene: TRBJ1-2; abundance: few; v_gene: TRBV11-2; d_gene: .
CDR3aa: CASSLTGLNTEAFF; j_gene: TRBJ1-1; abundance: .; v_gene: TRBV27; d_gene: .
CDR3aa: CASSEPPGTSGEETQYF; j_gene: TRBJ2-5; abundance: .; v_gene: TRBV6-1; d_gene: TRBD2
CDR3aa: CASSLFVAGTPGEETQYF; j_gene: TRBJ2-5; abundance: .; v_gene: TRBV7-7; d_gene: .
CDR3aa: CASSDTGSYEQYF; j_gene: TRBJ2-7; abundance: few; v_gene: TRBV25-1; d_gene: .
CDR3aa: CASSLTSGTEYEQYF; j_gene: TRBJ2-7; abundance: .; v_gene: TRBV11-2; d_gene: TRBD2